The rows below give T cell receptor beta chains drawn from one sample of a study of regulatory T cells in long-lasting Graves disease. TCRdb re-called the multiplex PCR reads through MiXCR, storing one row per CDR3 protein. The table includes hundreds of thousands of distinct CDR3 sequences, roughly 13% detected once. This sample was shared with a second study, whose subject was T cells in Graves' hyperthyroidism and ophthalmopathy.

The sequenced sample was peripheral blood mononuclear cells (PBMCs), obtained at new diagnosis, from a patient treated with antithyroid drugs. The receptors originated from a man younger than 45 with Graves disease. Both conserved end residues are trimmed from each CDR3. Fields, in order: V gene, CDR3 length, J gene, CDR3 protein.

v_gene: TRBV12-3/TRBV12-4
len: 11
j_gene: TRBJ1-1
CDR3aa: ASGRLKNTEAF

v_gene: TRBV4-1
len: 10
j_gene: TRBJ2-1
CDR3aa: ASSPGWDEQF

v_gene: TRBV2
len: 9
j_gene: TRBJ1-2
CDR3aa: ASSQNYGYT

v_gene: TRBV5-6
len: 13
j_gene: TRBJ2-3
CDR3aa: ASSFEGAGDDTQY

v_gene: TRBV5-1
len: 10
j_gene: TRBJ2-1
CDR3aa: ASSWTENEQF

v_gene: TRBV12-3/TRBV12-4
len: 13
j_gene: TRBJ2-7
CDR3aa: ASSLGTSGSHEQY

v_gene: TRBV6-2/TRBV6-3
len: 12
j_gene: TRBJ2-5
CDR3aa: ASTEGGGAETQY

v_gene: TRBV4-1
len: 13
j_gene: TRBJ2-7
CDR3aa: ASSSLAEFSYEQY

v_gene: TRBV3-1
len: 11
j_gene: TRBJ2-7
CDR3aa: ASSQQGMYEQY

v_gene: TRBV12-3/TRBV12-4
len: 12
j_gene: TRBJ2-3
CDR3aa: ASSLLRSTDTQY

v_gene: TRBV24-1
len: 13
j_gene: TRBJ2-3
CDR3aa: ATSDPGPSTDTQY

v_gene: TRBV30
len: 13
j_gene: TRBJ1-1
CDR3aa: AWSDRGIVITEAF

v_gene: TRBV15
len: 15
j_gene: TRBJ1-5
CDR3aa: ATSRDILAPSNQPQH

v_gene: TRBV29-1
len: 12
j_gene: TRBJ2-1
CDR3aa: SVEVGLATDEQF

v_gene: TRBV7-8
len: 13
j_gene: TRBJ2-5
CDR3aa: ASSSLLNFKETQY

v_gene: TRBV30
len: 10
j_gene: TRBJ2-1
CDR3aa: AWSPASGSYF

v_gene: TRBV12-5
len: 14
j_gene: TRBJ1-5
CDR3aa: ASGSRGILSNQPQH

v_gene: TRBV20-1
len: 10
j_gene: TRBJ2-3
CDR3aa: SAHWTRDTQY